Sequencing of this T cell receptor (beta chain) was carried out in a study of T cell responses to AZD1222 COVID-19 vaccine. The table came from immunoSEQ multiplex PCR; TCRdb's copy has only in-frame clones and leaves some out. Of 200,000 to 300,000 clones detected, roughly 93% appear once; the ten largest clones hold 0.5% to 0.7%. From germline, CDR1 is MRHNA and CDR2 SNTAGT. Between the trimmed V and J ends, which lost 2 bases and 3 bases, there was a span of 16 bases. The CDR3 totals 17 residues. Comments on this clone: Antigen unknown.

General study results and limits: Most donors were white British, females outnumbered males, and clonal diversity was possibly underestimated.

The sequence came from an adult in good health. The sequences come from peripheral blood, collected on day 0 of AZD1222 vaccination. The rearrangement uses TRBV6-4 and TRBJ2-2, with D perhaps given as TRBD1 or TRBD2 (5 bases each). In DNA, the CDR3 is TGTGCCAGCAGTGACCAAAGGGCAGGGACCCACACCGGGGAGCTGTTTTTT. The encoded protein is CASSDQRAGTHTGELFF.